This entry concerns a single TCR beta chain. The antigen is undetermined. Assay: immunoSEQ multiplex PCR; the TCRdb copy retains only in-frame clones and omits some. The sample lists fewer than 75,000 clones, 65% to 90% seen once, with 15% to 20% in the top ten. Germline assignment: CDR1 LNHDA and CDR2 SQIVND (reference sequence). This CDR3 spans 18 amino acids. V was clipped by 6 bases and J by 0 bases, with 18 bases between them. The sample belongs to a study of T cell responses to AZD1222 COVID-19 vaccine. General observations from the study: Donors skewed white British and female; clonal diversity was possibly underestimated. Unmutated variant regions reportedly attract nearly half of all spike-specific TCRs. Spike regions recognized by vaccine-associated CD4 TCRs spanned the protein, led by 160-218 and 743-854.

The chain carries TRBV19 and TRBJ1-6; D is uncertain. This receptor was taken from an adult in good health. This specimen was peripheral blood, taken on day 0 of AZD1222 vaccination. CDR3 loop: CASSPTHGFSSYNSPLHF. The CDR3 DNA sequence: TGTGCCAGTAGCCCAACCCACGGCTTTAGCTCCTATAATTCACCCCTCCACTTT.